These 26 T cell receptor beta chains came from one sample sequenced in a study of cytomegalovirus exposure and HLA in healthy donors. This PCR relied on a set of 60 Vbeta primers and 13 Jbeta primers. Clones were read by immunoSEQ multiplex PCR, and TCRdb kept only the in-frame ones, dropping some. This table has about 190,000 clones, 60% to 80% appearing once. The sequencing input was PBMCs. These receptors were collected from a woman younger than 30 in good health and CMV-seronegative.

The CDR3 DNA follows: TGTGCCAGCAGACCGGGACTAGCGGGCAATGAGCAGTTCTTC. It translates to CASRPGLAGNEQFF. The chain has TRBV6-1 and TRBJ2-1, with 12 bases identical to TRBD2. There are 14 residues in the CDR3. After removal of 6 bases from V and 6 bases from J, the junction contained 3 bases not matched to a gene. Germline V gene lookup returns CDR1 MNHNS and CDR2 SASEGT.

A single count supports this clone. As DNA, the CDR3 is TGTGCCAGCAGTGAGCCCGGGGGGAACACTGAAGCTTTCTTT. It specifies CASSEPGGNTEAFF. The chain recombines TRBV25-1 with TRBJ1-1; possible D gene TRBD1, 5 bases. There are 14 residues in the CDR3. V gave up 3 bases and J gave up 1 base, with 9 bases separating them. Per germline, CDR1 MGHDK and CDR2 SYGVNS. The whole variable domain, remainder taken from reference TRBV25-1 and TRBJ1-1, is EADIYQTPRYLVIGTGKKITLECSQTMGHDKMYWYQQDPGMELHLIHYSYGVNSTEKGDLSSESTVSRIRTEHFPLTLESARPSHTSQYLCASSEPGGNTEAFFGQGTRLTVV.

This chain joins TRBV29-1 and TRBJ2-6; D not certain. Germline lookup yields CDR1 SQVTM and CDR2 ANQGSEA. CDR3 size: 15 residues. Trimming removed 4 bases at V and 0 bases at J, with 10 bases between. The CDR3 here is CSVAPGNSGANVLTF. CDR3 DNA: TGCAGCGTTGCACCAGGAAACTCTGGGGCCAACGTCCTGACTTTC.

The chain has TRBV6-4 and TRBJ2-2, with D unresolved. Germline CDR1 reads MRHNA; CDR2 reads SNTAGT. The V and J ends lost 2 bases and 5 bases respectively, with 9 bases between them. The CDR3 runs 14 residues. The CDR3 DNA follows: TGTGCCAGCAGTGACAAGGAGCGTACCGGGGAGCTGTTTTTT. The encoded protein is CASSDKERTGELFF.

The chain's CDR3 is CASSQGAESYQPQHF. The CDR3 DNA sequence: TGTGCCAGCAGTCAGGGGGCTGAGAGTTATCAGCCCCAGCATTTT. The chain is built from TRBV6-5 and TRBJ1-5; 8 bases match TRBD1. There are 15 residues in the CDR3. Trimming cost V 5 bases and J 5 bases; bases outside gene matches: 8. CDR1 MNHEY and CDR2 SVGAGI come from the germline V gene.

The CDR3 region has the DNA TGCGCCAGCAGCCAAGTAGGGACACTCTCCTACGAGCAGTACTTC. Translating it yields CASSQVGTLSYEQYF. The chain uses TRBV4-1 and TRBJ2-7; TRBD1 is a possible D gene (6 bases). In germline, CDR1 is MGHRA, CDR2 YSYEKL. The ends were cut back, 1 base at V and 0 bases at J, with 10 bases in the middle. The CDR3 has 15 amino acids.

The chain carries TRBV15 and TRBJ2-7; perhaps TRBD2 as D (6 bases). The CDR3 loop spans 19 amino acids. The V end lost 0 bases, the J end lost 2 bases, and 23 bases lay between the germline ends. The V gene's germline CDR1 is LNHNV and CDR2 YYDKDF (reference sequence). For the CDR3, the DNA is TGTGCCACCAGCAGAGATAAAGTAGCGGCTTCAACCCGCGCCTACGAGCAGTACTTC. Its protein is CATSRDKVAASTRAYEQYF.

The chain is built from TRBV27 and TRBJ2-1; D gene unclear. This CDR3 comprises 14 residues. CDR1 is MNHEY and CDR2 is SMNVEV in the germline V gene (reference sequence). V was pared by 0 bases and J by 7 bases, with 10 bases between. The CDR3, as DNA: TGTGCCAGCAGTTTATCGAGTAGCATAAATGAGCAGTTCTTC. Residues: CASSLSSSINEQFF.

This chain joins TRBV5-5 and TRBJ2-7, with TRBD2 matching over 7 bases. This CDR3 is 18 amino acids long. Trimming took 4 bases from V and 4 from J; bases not matched to a gene: 20. Germline CDR1 and CDR2: SGHKS and YYEKEE (reference sequence). CDR3 DNA sequence: TGTGCCAGCAGCCCCCACCAAGGACTAGGGAGGGTAAGGTACGAGCAGTACTTC. Its translation: CASSPHQGLGRVRYEQYF.

The chain couples TRBV5-1 to TRBJ2-2; D remains ambiguous. This CDR3 has 15 residues. Per the germline V gene, CDR1 is SGHRS and CDR2 is YFSETQ. Between the trimmed V and J ends, which lost 4 bases and 7 bases, there was a span of 17 bases. The CDR3 reads CASSMGLPTGGELFF. The CDR3 DNA reads TGCGCCAGCAGCATGGGCCTGCCGACGGGCGGGGAGCTGTTTTTT. The entire variable domain, with the rest obtained from reference TRBV5-1 and TRBJ2-2, is as follows: KAGVTQTPRYLIKTRGQQVTLSCSPISGHRSVSWYQQTPGQGLQFLFEYFSETQRNKGNFPGRFSGRQFSNSRSEMNVSTLELGDSALYLCASSMGLPTGGELFFGEGSRLTVL.

This chain joins TRBV19 and TRBJ1-6; D is uncertain. This CDR3 comprises 17 residues. Germline V gene sequence: CDR1 LNHDA, CDR2 SQIVND (reference sequence). V lost 5 bases to trimming and J lost 0 bases, with 14 bases between them. CDR3 in DNA: TGTGCCAGTAGTCAAGATGGGCCCAGCTCCTATAATTCACCCCTCCACTTT. Its protein product is CASSQDGPSSYNSPLHF.

This clone showed up just once. V usage is TRBV2 and J usage is TRBJ2-6; no definite D call. CDR1 and CDR2 from the germline V gene are SNHLY and FYNNEI. The CDR3 extends over 15 amino acids. V was pared by 5 bases and J by 1 base, with 9 bases between. CDR3: CASSFSISGANVLTF. The CDR3 DNA reads as TGTGCCAGCAGTTTTAGTATTTCTGGGGCCAACGTCCTGACTTTC.

The V and J genes are TRBV18 and TRBJ1-1; no reliable D call. From germline, CDR1 is KGHSH and CDR2 LQKENI. V was pared by 3 bases and J by 1 base, with 12 bases between. The CDR3 runs 15 residues. CDR3 bases: TGTGCCAGCTCACCTTCACAGCGGGGGAACACTGAAGCTTTCTTT. Translation gives CASSPSQRGNTEAFF.

This rearrangement joins TRBV6-1 to TRBJ1-2; possibly TRBD1 for D (6 bases). The CDR3 sequence is 15 residues long. Germline V gene data show CDR1 as MNHNS and CDR2 as SASEGT. V shed 3 bases and J shed 8 bases, with 19 bases lying between them. CDR3 bases: TGTGCCAGCAGTGATAGGACAGCGGAGATGAGCGGCTACACCTTC. Protein sequence: CASSDRTAEMSGYTF.

The chain carries TRBV10-2 and TRBJ2-1; possibly TRBD1 for D (5 bases). Trimming removed 7 bases at V and 6 bases at J, with 13 bases between. The V gene's germline CDR1 is WSHSY and CDR2 SAAADI. The CDR3 extends over 13 amino acids. The CDR3 protein is CASTAPGINEQFF. CDR3 nucleotide sequence: TGCGCCAGCACCGCCCCAGGGATCAATGAGCAGTTCTTC.

This chain joins TRBV27 and TRBJ2-1; 10 bases align to TRBD2. Germline V gene sequence: CDR1 MNHEY, CDR2 SMNVEV (reference sequence). The trim removed 6 bases at V and 5 bases at J, leaving 4 bases unmatched. The CDR3 consists of 14 residues. The CDR3 reads CASRLAGADNEQFF. CDR3 nucleotide sequence: TGTGCCAGCAGGCTAGCGGGGGCTGACAATGAGCAGTTCTTC.

The V gene is TRBV13, the J gene TRBJ2-7, with TRBD1 matching 12 bases. Germline V gene data show CDR1 as PRHDT and CDR2 as FYEKMQ (reference sequence). The CDR3 totals 18 residues. Unmatched junction bases numbered 13, after V lost 3 bases and J lost 4 bases. The CDR3 DNA is TGTGCCAGCAGCTTCGTAGGGGACAGGGGGCGTGGGTTATACGAGCAGTACTTC. Its translation: CASSFVGDRGRGLYEQYF.

The rearrangement links TRBV21-1 to TRBJ1-1. TRBV21-1 is described as a pseudogene. This CDR3 has 19 residues. The CDR3 DNA reads as TGTGCCAGCAGCAAAGTAAGAAGAGGTGGGGGGTCCGTGAACACTGAAGCTTTCTTT. Encoded protein: CASSKVRRGGGSVNTEAFF.

This clone was observed a handful of times. This rearrangement joins TRBV28 to TRBJ1-5; D uncertain. This CDR3 is 12 amino acids long. Looked up from germline, CDR1 is MDHEN and CDR2 is SYDVKM. With 8 bases removed from V and 0 bases from J, the gap between germline ends came to 5 bases. The chain's CDR3 is CASCSSNQPQHF. The DNA for the CDR3 is TGTGCCAGCTGCAGTAGCAATCAGCCCCAGCATTTT.

The chain combines TRBV4-3 with TRBJ2-1; maybe TRBD2 (6 bases). This CDR3 has 13 residues. The germline CDR1 and CDR2 sequences are LGHNA and YSLEER. The V end was cut by 0 bases, the J end by 8 bases, with 8 bases between. The CDR3 here is CASSQEAGHEQFF. The CDR3 coding sequence is TGCGCCAGCAGCCAAGAGGCGGGGCATGAGCAGTTCTTC.

This chain uses TRBV15 with TRBJ2-1, with TRBD1 matching 9 bases. This CDR3 is built from 14 residues. Germline V gene data show CDR1 as LNHNV and CDR2 as YYDKDF (reference sequence). The ends lost 2 bases at V and 9 bases at J; junction bases unmatched: 5. The CDR3 sequence is CATSRWTGAGEQFF. In DNA, the CDR3 is TGTGCCACCAGCAGATGGACAGGGGCGGGTGAGCAGTTCTTC.

The gene calls are TRBV4-1 and TRBJ2-7; D not resolved. V lost 1 base to trimming and J lost 2 bases, with 9 bases between them. Germline values: CDR1 MGHRA, CDR2 YSYEKL. CDR3 size: 14 residues. CDR3 residues: CASSQVGTAYEQYF. The CDR3 coding sequence is TGCGCCAGCAGCCAAGTAGGTACAGCCTACGAGCAGTACTTC.

This clone was recorded once. This sequence joins TRBV6-1 and TRBJ1-6; D unclear. Germline CDR1 and CDR2: MNHNS and SASEGT. The CDR3 contains 13 residues. V was cut by 1 base and J by 7 bases, with 5 bases left in between. CDR3 amino acids: CASSEGPNSPLHF. The DNA of the CDR3 is TGTGCCAGCAGTGAAGGTCCGAATTCACCCCTCCACTTT.

The chain recombines TRBV30 with TRBJ2-7; 11 bases are a match to TRBD1. Trimming cost V 1 base and J 6 bases; bases outside gene matches: 5. From germline, CDR1 is GTSNPN and CDR2 SVGIG (reference sequence). The CDR3 contains 14 residues. The CDR3 DNA reads TGTGCCTGGAGTGAGTGGACAGGGGGCATCGAGCAGTACTTC. The encoded protein is CAWSEWTGGIEQYF.

The rearrangement joins TRBV28 to TRBJ2-1; 8 nucleotides line up with TRBD2. V shed 7 bases, J shed 0 bases, and the junction held 8 bases outside the gene matches. This CDR3 is built from 16 residues. The germline gives CDR1 MDHEN, CDR2 SYDVKM. CDR3 sequence (DNA): TGTGCCAGCACTGTCCGGGGGGGTATCTCCTACAATGAGCAGTTCTTC. Translated: CASTVRGGISYNEQFF.

The chain joins TRBV27 to TRBJ1-2, with a possible D match to TRBD1 (5 bases). This CDR3 has 14 amino acids. Trimming removed 7 bases from V and 7 bases from J, with 19 bases in between. Germline V gives CDR1 MNHEY, CDR2 SMNVEV (reference sequence). The CDR3 sequence is CASTKGQGASGYTF. In nucleotides, the CDR3 is TGTGCCAGCACCAAAGGGCAGGGTGCAAGTGGCTACACCTTC.